The 6 T cell receptor beta chains given below trace back to one sample, sequenced in a study of cytotoxic CD8 clonotypes in ibrutinib-treated CLL. Here immunoSEQ multiplex PCR was the method, and the copy in TCRdb shows in-frame clones only, minus some. The sample holds around 250,000 clones; 60% to 75% are singletons and the top ten take roughly 15%. Sequencing used PBMCs, obtained after 24 months of ibrutinib treatment. All receptors derive from a human donor with chronic lymphocytic leukemia.

V gene TRBV5-1 combines with J gene TRBJ1-4, with no clear D. Germline loops: CDR1 SGHRS, CDR2 YFSETQ. Trimming stripped 0 bases from V and 0 bases from J, with 6 bases between. The CDR3 is 15 amino acids. CDR3 nucleotide sequence: TGCGCCAGCAGCTTGGGCAGAACAACTAATGAAAAACTGTTTTTT. This gives the protein CASSLGRTTNEKLFF.

This clone has just one count. This sequence joins TRBV4-2 and TRBJ2-7, with 11 bases aligning to TRBD2. The CDR3 has 17 amino acids. Germline trimming cut 4 bases from V and 0 bases from J; bases unmatched to any gene: 8. Germline V gives CDR1 LGHNA, CDR2 YNFKEQ. CDR3: CASSPPLLAGDSYEQYF. In nucleotides, the CDR3 is TGTGCCAGCAGCCCCCCCCTACTAGCGGGAGACTCCTACGAGCAGTACTTC.

V is TRBV7-9 and J is TRBJ2-2, with D perhaps assigned TRBD1 or TRBD2 (5 bases each). CDR1 is SEHNR, CDR2 FQNEAQ, per germline (reference sequence). The CDR3 sequence is 15 residues long. Between the trimmed V and J ends, which lost 5 bases and 7 bases, there was a span of 17 bases. In DNA, the CDR3 is TGTGCCAGCAGCAATCAGAGCTTGGGGGTCGGGGAGCTGTTTTTT. Protein sequence: CASSNQSLGVGELFF.

This chain connects TRBV6-1 to TRBJ2-7; D gene uncertain. The germline V and J ends were trimmed by 4 bases and 4 bases, with 17 bases remaining between them. Germline lookup yields CDR1 MNHNS and CDR2 SASEGT. The CDR3 runs 15 residues. CDR3 amino acids: CASSGYKDRTYEQYF. The CDR3 DNA is TGTGCCAGCAGTGGATACAAGGATCGTACGTACGAGCAGTACTTC.

The chain is built from TRBV7-3 and TRBJ2-3, with no clear D. Deletions cut 3 bases from V and 0 bases from J, with 13 bases between. The CDR3 length is 16 residues. CDR1 is SGHTA, CDR2 FQGTGA, per germline. For the CDR3, the DNA is TGTGCCAGCAGCTTCGACGGTCATACTAGCACAGATACGCAGTATTTT. It is translated as CASSFDGHTSTDTQYF. Full variable domain (remainder filled in from reference TRBV7-3 and TRBJ2-3): GAGVSQTPSNKVTEKGKYVELRCDPISGHTALYWYRQSLGQGPEFLIYFQGTGAADDSGLPNDRFFAVRPEGSVSTLKIQRTERGDSAVYLCASSFDGHTSTDTQYFGPGTRLTVL.

In this sample, this clone turned up a few times. This chain links TRBV15 with TRBJ2-7, with TRBD1 matching over 9 bases. The length of the CDR3 is 15 residues. Germline CDR1 LNHNV, CDR2 YYDKDF (reference sequence). V shed 3 bases, J shed 1 base, and the junction held 4 bases outside the gene matches. The CDR3 protein is CATSSLGTGSYEQYF. The CDR3, as DNA: TGTGCCACCAGCAGCCTGGGGACAGGGTCCTACGAGCAGTACTTC.